Each of the 27 T cell receptor beta chains below was sequenced from the same sample in a study of T cell responses to AZD1222 COVID-19 vaccine. Sequencing used immunoSEQ multiplex PCR; TCRdb keeps in-frame clones, though not all of them. The repertoire holds over 55,000 clones, with about 83% as singletons. The input for sequencing was peripheral blood, taken 28 days after the second AZD1222 dose. These receptor sequences come from an adult who received the AZD1222 COVID-19 vaccine.

V gene TRBV12-3 or TRBV12-4 combines with J gene TRBJ1-4; D is ambiguous. The V end lost 5 bases, the J end lost 5 bases, and 9 bases lay between the germline ends. The CDR3 spans 13 residues. The CDR3 bases are TGTGCCAGCAGTAGACAATACAATGAAAAACTGTTTTTT. Its protein product is CASSRQYNEKLFF.

This clone is categorized as medium-sized. The V and J genes are TRBV4-3 and TRBJ2-2; D may be TRBD2 (5 bases). The germline CDR1 and CDR2 sequences are LGHNA and YSLEER. V lost 0 bases and J 2 bases, leaving 7 bases between the germline ends. CDR3 size: 15 residues. The CDR3 bases are TGCGCCAGCAGCCAAGAGGAGGTAAACACCGGGGAGCTGTTTTTT. Residues: CASSQEEVNTGELFF.

The rearrangement joins TRBV6-6 to TRBJ2-1, with 9 bases matching TRBD2. The germline gives CDR1 MNHNY, CDR2 SVGAGI (reference sequence). CDR3 length equals 17 residues. V was clipped by 5 bases and J by 1 base; unmatched bases: 9. Written as DNA, the CDR3 is TGTGCCAGCAGTCCCAACCCGACTAGCGGATCCTACAATGAGCAGTTCTTC. Its protein is CASSPNPTSGSYNEQFF.

J is TRBJ2-5 and V is TRBV19, with D maybe TRBD1 (5 bases). Germline V gene lookup returns CDR1 LNHDA and CDR2 SQIVND (reference sequence). The CDR3 consists of 13 residues. Trimming cost V 7 bases and J 5 bases, with 14 bases left between them. CDR3 region: CASTYRPGETQYF. CDR3 nucleotide sequence: TGTGCCAGTACGTACAGGCCCGGCGAGACCCAGTACTTC. Full variable domain (rest looked up from reference TRBV19 and TRBJ2-5): DGGITQSPKYLFRKEGQNVTLSCEQNLNHDAMYWYRQDPGQGLRLIYYSQIVNDFQKGDIAEGYSVSREKKESFPLTVTSAQKNPTAFYLCASTYRPGETQYFGPGTRLLVL.

This chain connects TRBV19 to TRBJ2-7; the D is unclear. Germline V gene data show CDR1 as LNHDA and CDR2 as SQIVND (reference sequence). This CDR3 has 13 residues. Deletions cut 5 bases from V and 0 bases from J, with 8 bases between. The CDR3 DNA follows: TGTGCCAGTAGTTATGCGGTCTCCTACGAGCAGTACTTC. The encoded protein is CASSYAVSYEQYF.

The CDR3 region has the DNA TGTGCCACCAGCCACAGGGAAAACACTGAAGCTTTCTTT. This translates into CATSHRENTEAFF. The chain carries TRBV15 and TRBJ1-1; maybe TRBD1 (6 bases). This CDR3 is 13 amino acids long. Germline lookup yields CDR1 LNHNV and CDR2 YYDKDF (reference sequence). V gave up 5 bases and J gave up 2 bases, with 9 bases separating them. The full variable domain, in which reference TRBV15 and TRBJ1-1 provide the parts outside the CDR3, is DAMVIQNPRYQVTQFGKPVTLSCSQTLNHNVMYWYQQKSSQAPKLLFHYYDKDFNNEADTPDNFQSRRPNTSFCFLDIRSPGLGDTAMYLCATSHRENTEAFFGQGTRLTVV.

This clone was counted only a few times. The chain uses TRBV5-8 and TRBJ2-3; TRBD2 might be the D (6 bases). The CDR3 extends over 15 amino acids. The germline V gene has CDR1 SGHTS and CDR2 YDEGEE. The V and J ends lost 2 bases and 0 bases respectively, with 10 bases between them. CDR3 DNA sequence: TGTGCCAGCAGCTTTTCGCGGGGTAGCACAGATACGCAGTATTTT. Protein: CASSFSRGSTDTQYF.

The chain recombines TRBV14 with TRBJ2-1; either TRBD1 or TRBD2 may supply D (5 bases each). This CDR3 spans 16 amino acids. Germline V gene data show CDR1 as SGHDN and CDR2 as FVKESK. V was pared by 0 bases and J by 4 bases, with 13 bases between. CDR3 sequence: CASSQEKGWGYNEQFF. CDR3 DNA: TGTGCCAGCAGCCAAGAGAAGGGCTGGGGGTACAATGAGCAGTTCTTC.

This rearrangement joins TRBV18 to TRBJ1-5; D ambiguous. Germline-derived CDR1 and CDR2 are KGHSH and LQKENI. This CDR3 has 18 residues. V lost 3 bases, J lost 0 bases, and 18 bases lay in between. The chain's CDR3 is CASSPRPTLGYSNQPQHF. The CDR3 DNA reads as TGTGCCAGCTCACCGAGACCTACCCTCGGCTATAGCAATCAGCCCCAGCATTTT.

V gene TRBV4-3 combines with J gene TRBJ1-5, with unresolved D. Trimming left V 1 base short and J 7 bases short, with 8 bases between. This CDR3 has 13 amino acids. CDR1 and CDR2 from the germline V gene are LGHNA and YSLEER. Here the CDR3 reads CASSQGRDQPQHF. The DNA of the CDR3 is TGCGCCAGCAGCCAAGGGCGTGACCAGCCCCAGCATTTT.

This chain connects TRBV6-2 or TRBV6-3 to TRBJ2-3, with no clear D. The V end lost 5 bases, the J end lost 2 bases, and 5 bases lay between the germline ends. CDR3 length: 12 residues. Germline V gives CDR1 MNHEY, CDR2 SVGEGT. The CDR3 DNA reads as TGTGCCAGCAGTCCCTACACAGATACGCAGTATTTT. Its translation: CASSPYTDTQYF.

V is TRBV19 and J is TRBJ2-5; perhaps TRBD1 as D (6 bases). This CDR3 is 15 amino acids long. V was clipped by 3 bases and J by 3 bases, with 14 bases between them. From germline, CDR1 is LNHDA and CDR2 SQIVND (reference sequence). This CDR3 reads CASSMRQGTEETQYF. The CDR3 coding sequence is TGTGCCAGTAGTATGAGGCAGGGGACGGAAGAGACCCAGTACTTC.

V usage is TRBV11-3 and J usage is TRBJ2-3; D not resolved. The germline CDR1 and CDR2 sequences are SGHNT and YENEEA. The germline V and J ends were trimmed by 5 bases and 1 base, with 4 bases remaining between them. The CDR3 has 12 amino acids. DNA of the CDR3: TGTGCCAGCAGCACAGGCACAGATACGCAGTATTTT. It encodes CASSTGTDTQYF.

V gene TRBV5-1 combines with J gene TRBJ1-4; tentatively, D is TRBD1 (6 bases). In germline, CDR1 is SGHRS, CDR2 YFSETQ. Trimming stripped 0 bases from V and 3 bases from J, with 21 bases between. The CDR3 contains 19 residues. The CDR3 DNA reads TGCGCCAGCAGCTTGGCTTCTATTGGGGTCAGGGGACCTAATGAAAAACTGTTTTTT. Amino acid sequence: CASSLASIGVRGPNEKLFF.

The chain joins TRBV4-3 to TRBJ1-1; D may be TRBD1 (6 bases). Trimming took off 0 bases at V and 5 bases at J, with 13 bases between the two ends. The CDR3 is 15 residues long. The germline V gene encodes CDR1 LGHNA and CDR2 YSLEER. The CDR3 reads CASSQDHRAETEAFF. CDR3 DNA sequence: TGCGCCAGCAGCCAAGATCACAGGGCAGAAACTGAAGCTTTCTTT.

The chain couples TRBV24-1 to TRBJ2-3, with D perhaps given as TRBD1 or TRBD2 (6 bases each). V lost 2 bases, J lost 2 bases, and 19 bases lay in between. This CDR3 comprises 18 residues. Germline CDR1 reads KGHDR; CDR2 reads SFDVKD. CDR3 residues: CATSDSSGGLPHTDTQYF. CDR3 nucleotide sequence: TGTGCCACCAGTGATTCCTCCGGGGGCCTCCCTCACACAGATACGCAGTATTTT.

J is TRBJ1-6 and V is TRBV19; D is unclear. Germline assignment: CDR1 LNHDA and CDR2 SQIVND (reference sequence). V was trimmed by 5 bases and J by 9 bases, leaving 26 bases between them. This CDR3 spans 18 amino acids. This CDR3 is CASSPIWGGQASTSPLHF. The CDR3 bases are TGTGCCAGTAGTCCTATCTGGGGTGGTCAGGCTTCGACTTCACCCCTCCACTTT.

The chain links TRBV7-2 to TRBJ2-6, with a tentative D call TRBD1 (7 bases). Germline V gene lookup returns CDR1 SGHTA and CDR2 FQGNSA. There are 18 residues in the CDR3. Trimming stripped 2 bases from V and 2 bases from J, with 16 bases between. CDR3 DNA sequence: TGTGCCAGCAGCTTACAGGGGGGCACCAACGCTGGGGCCAACGTCCTGACTTTC. It codes for CASSLQGGTNAGANVLTF. The variable domain in full, completed from reference TRBV7-2 and TRBJ2-6, reads GAGVSQSPSNKVTEKGKDVELRCDPISGHTALYWYRQSLGQGLEFLIYFQGNSAPDKSGLPSDRFSAERTGGSVSTLTIQRTQQEDSAVYLCASSLQGGTNAGANVLTFGAGSRLTVL.

This sequence joins TRBV13 and TRBJ1-1; no clear D. The CDR3 is made up of 14 amino acids. V was clipped by 3 bases and J by 4 bases, with 12 bases between them. Germline CDR1 and CDR2: PRHDT and FYEKMQ (reference sequence). CDR3 sequence (DNA): TGTGCCAGCAGCTTTTCGGATTTTGGCACTGAAGCTTTCTTT. Its translation is CASSFSDFGTEAFF.

The CDR3 protein is CASSIGEIEAFF. CDR3 bases: TGTGCCAGTAGTATTGGTGAGATCGAAGCTTTCTTT. This chain links TRBV19 with TRBJ1-1; D is ambiguous. The CDR3 has 12 amino acids. Trimming pared 3 bases from V and 8 bases from J, leaving 10 bases between. Germline V gene sequence: CDR1 LNHDA, CDR2 SQIVND (reference sequence). Full variable domain (remainder filled in from reference TRBV19 and TRBJ1-1): DGGITQSPKYLFRKEGQNVTLSCEQNLNHDAMYWYRQDPGQGLRLIYYSQIVNDFQKGDIAEGYSVSREKKESFPLTVTSAQKNPTAFYLCASSIGEIEAFFGQGTRLTVV.

This clone was seen a handful of times. V gene TRBV7-2 combines with J gene TRBJ2-3; D unresolved. Trimming took 5 bases from V and 0 from J, leaving 9 bases between them. The CDR3 is 14 residues long. Germline values: CDR1 SGHTA, CDR2 FQGNSA. The CDR3 DNA follows: TGTGCCAGCAGCCGCGCCGGGAGCACAGATACGCAGTATTTT. Its translation is CASSRAGSTDTQYF.

The rearrangement uses TRBV6-1 and TRBJ1-1; tentative D call: TRBD1 (6 bases). Germline V gene sequence: CDR1 MNHNS, CDR2 SASEGT. The V end was cut by 3 bases, the J end by 1 base, with 9 bases between. There are 14 residues in the CDR3. CDR3 DNA: TGTGCCAGCAGTGAGGGAGGGGGGAACACTGAAGCTTTCTTT. Amino acids: CASSEGGGNTEAFF.

This chain uses TRBV3-1 (or the pseudogene TRBV3-2) with TRBJ2-3, with 8 bases identical to TRBD2. Germline trimming cut 3 bases from V and 11 bases from J; bases unmatched to any gene: 4. The CDR3 has 12 residues. Germline V gene lookup returns CDR1 LGHDT and CDR2 YNNKEL (reference sequence). In nucleotides, the CDR3 is TGTGCCAGCAGCCAGGGACTAGGGGGGCAGTATTTT. It translates to CASSQGLGGQYF.

This clone was seen a few times. CDR3 sequence reads: CASSSAGTEITDTQYF. For the CDR3, the DNA is TGTGCCAGCAGCTCTGCCGGGACAGAGATCACAGATACGCAGTATTTT. The gene calls are TRBV13 and TRBJ2-3; 7 positions agree with TRBD1. The germline V gene has CDR1 PRHDT and CDR2 FYEKMQ (reference sequence). The CDR3 totals 16 residues. The V gene end was trimmed by 4 bases and the J gene end by 2 bases; junction bases not matched to a gene: 9.

The chain carries TRBV6-4 and TRBJ1-2; TRBD1 is a possible D gene (5 bases). The CDR3 totals 15 residues. The V gene lost 4 bases and the J gene lost 3 bases, with 15 bases spanning the gap. CDR1 and CDR2 (germline): MRHNA, SNTAGT. The CDR3 protein is CASSVEGGGDYGYTF. The DNA of the CDR3 is TGTGCCAGCAGTGTGGAAGGTGGAGGGGACTATGGCTACACCTTC.

This clone was observed once. The genes are TRBV11-2 and TRBJ2-7, with D perhaps being TRBD1 or TRBD2 (5 bases each). V was pared by 5 bases and J by 9 bases, with 23 bases between. From germline, CDR1 is SGHAT and CDR2 FQNNGV. The CDR3 loop spans 15 amino acids. CDR3 nucleotide sequence: TGTGCCAGCAGCGAAGGACTCCGGCGCCCCCAGGGGCAGTACTTC. Translating gives CASSEGLRRPQGQYF.

This clone was found once. The V and J genes are TRBV6-5 and TRBJ2-5, with a possible D match to TRBD1 (5 bases). Germline-derived CDR1 and CDR2 are MNHEY and SVGAGI. Trimming took 2 bases from V and 5 from J, leaving 12 bases between them. The CDR3 totals 14 residues. CDR3 DNA: TGTGCCAGCAGTTACCTAACTAAGGGGGAGACCCAGTACTTC. It specifies CASSYLTKGETQYF.